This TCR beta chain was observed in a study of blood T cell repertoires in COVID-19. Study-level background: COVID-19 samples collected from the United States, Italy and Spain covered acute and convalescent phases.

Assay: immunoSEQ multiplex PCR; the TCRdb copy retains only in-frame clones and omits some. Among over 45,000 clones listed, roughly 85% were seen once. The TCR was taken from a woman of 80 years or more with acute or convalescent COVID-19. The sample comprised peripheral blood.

The CDR3 region is CASSAGDRLNSPLHF. Here the CDR3 DNA reads TGTGCCAGCAGCGCCGGGGACAGGCTTAATTCACCCCTCCACTTT. This chain joins TRBV11-2 and TRBJ1-6; 8 nucleotides line up with TRBD1. This CDR3 spans 15 amino acids. Germline assignment: CDR1 SGHAT and CDR2 FQNNGV. V lost 5 bases and J lost 6; bases outside the gene matches: 6.